Sequencing of this TCR beta chain was carried out in a study of sequential checkpoint blockade in melanoma. This sample's treatment: randomized to nivolumab then ipilimumab (arm A) or the reverse (arm B). Sorted cells were live CD3+CD8+, lacking CD19 and CD56, from PBMCs. Trimming removed 3 bases from V and 8 bases from J; junction bases left unmatched: 5. Germline assignment: CDR1 SGDLS and CDR2 YYNGEE. CDR3 length: 13 residues. The data were produced by immunoSEQ multiplex PCR, yet TCRdb's version contains in-frame clones alone and is incomplete. The table has more than 10,000 clones, 70% to 80% seen once.

The sequence was collected from a human donor with melanoma. This sample comprised CD8+ T cells sorted from blood (inferred from file names), obtained from a patient given nivolumab and ipilimumab in sequence. This rearrangement joins TRBV9 to TRBJ1-2; TRBD1 matches at 9 bases. For the CDR3, the DNA is TGTGCCAGCAGCGCTGGGACAGGGTGGGGCTACACCTTC. It encodes CASSAGTGWGYTF.